This TCR beta chain was sequenced during a study of CD8 T cells in ankylosing spondylitis. The CDR3 is made up of 19 amino acids. TCRdb reprocessed the 5' RACE reads via MiXCR and lists one record per CDR3 protein. The data show 290,000 or so distinct CDR3 sequences, about 20% seen once. Note on this clonotype: One end of the junction does not line up with germline, which may come from a read error.

Sequenced material: blood, either unsorted or a sorted T cell fraction (not recorded which). The receptor was isolated from a female donor with ankylosing spondylitis or in good health (not recorded which). This chain links TRBV12-3 or TRBV12-4 with TRBJ2-1, with D maybe TRBD2 (6 bases). CDR3 region: CAISFGGPGPIIGRDEQFF. CDR3 nucleotide sequence: TGTGCCATCAGTTTCGGGGGACCGGGCCCTATAATAGGGCGGGACGAGCAGTTCTTC.